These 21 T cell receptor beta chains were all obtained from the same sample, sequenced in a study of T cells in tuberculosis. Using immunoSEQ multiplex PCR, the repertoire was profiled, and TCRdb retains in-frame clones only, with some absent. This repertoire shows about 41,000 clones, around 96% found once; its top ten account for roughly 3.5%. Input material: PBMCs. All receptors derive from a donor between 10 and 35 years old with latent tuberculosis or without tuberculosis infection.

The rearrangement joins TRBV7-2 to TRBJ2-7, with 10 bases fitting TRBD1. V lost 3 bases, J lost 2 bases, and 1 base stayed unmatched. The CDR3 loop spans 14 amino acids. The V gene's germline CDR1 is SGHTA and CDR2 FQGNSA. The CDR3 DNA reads TGTGCCAGCAGCTTTGGGACAGGGGCCTACGAGCAGTACTTC. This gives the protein CASSFGTGAYEQYF.

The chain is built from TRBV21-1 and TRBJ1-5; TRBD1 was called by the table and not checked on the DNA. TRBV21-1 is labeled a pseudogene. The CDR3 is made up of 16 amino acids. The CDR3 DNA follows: TGTGCCAGCAGCCCAGGACAGCTAAGAGTTGGTCAGCCCCAGCATTTT. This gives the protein CASSPGQLRVGQPQHF.

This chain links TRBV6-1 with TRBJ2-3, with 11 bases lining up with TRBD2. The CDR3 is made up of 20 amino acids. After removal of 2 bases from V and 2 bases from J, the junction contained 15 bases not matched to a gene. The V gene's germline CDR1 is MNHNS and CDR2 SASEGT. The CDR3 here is CASSERLAGGRNSLTDTQYF. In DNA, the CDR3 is TGTGCCAGCAGTGAAAGGCTAGCGGGGGGTCGGAATTCACTCACAGATACGCAGTATTTT.

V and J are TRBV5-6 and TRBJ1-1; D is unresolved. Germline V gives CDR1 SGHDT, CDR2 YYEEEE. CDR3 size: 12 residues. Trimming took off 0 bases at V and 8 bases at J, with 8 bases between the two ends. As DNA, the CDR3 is TGTGCCAGCAGCTTGGGAGCTCTCGAAGCTTTCTTT. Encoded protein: CASSLGALEAFF.

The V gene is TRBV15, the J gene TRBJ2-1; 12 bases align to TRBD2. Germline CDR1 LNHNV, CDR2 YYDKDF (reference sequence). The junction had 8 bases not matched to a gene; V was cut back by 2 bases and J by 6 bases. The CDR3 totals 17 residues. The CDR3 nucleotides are TGTGCCACCAGCAGACATCTAGCGGGGGGGCCAGTCAATGAGCAGTTCTTC. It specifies CATSRHLAGGPVNEQFF.

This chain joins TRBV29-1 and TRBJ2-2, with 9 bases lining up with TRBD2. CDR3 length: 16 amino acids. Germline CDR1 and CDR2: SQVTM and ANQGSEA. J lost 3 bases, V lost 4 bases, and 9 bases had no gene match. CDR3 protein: CSVGRGGAPDTGELFF. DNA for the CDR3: TGCAGCGTTGGACGCGGGGGGGCCCCGGACACCGGGGAGCTGTTTTTT.

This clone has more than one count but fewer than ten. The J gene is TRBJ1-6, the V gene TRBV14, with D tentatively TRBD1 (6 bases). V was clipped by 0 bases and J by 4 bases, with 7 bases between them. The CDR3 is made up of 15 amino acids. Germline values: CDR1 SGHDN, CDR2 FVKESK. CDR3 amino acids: CASSQEQGYNSPLHF. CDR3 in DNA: TGTGCCAGCAGCCAAGAACAGGGTTATAATTCACCCCTCCACTTT.

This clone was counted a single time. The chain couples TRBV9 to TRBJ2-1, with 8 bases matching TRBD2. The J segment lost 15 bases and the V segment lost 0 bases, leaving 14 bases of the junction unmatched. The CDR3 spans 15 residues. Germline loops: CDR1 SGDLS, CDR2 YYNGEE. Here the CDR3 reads CASSVERGGLTPRFF. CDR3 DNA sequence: TGTGCCAGCAGCGTAGAACGGGGGGGCCTGACTCCTCGGTTCTTC.

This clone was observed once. The CDR3 nucleotides read TGTGCCAGCAGTTCGAGGACAGGGGGGAATCAGCCCCAGCATTTT. Amino acid sequence: CASSSRTGGNQPQHF. V usage is TRBV6-5 and J usage is TRBJ1-5; 10 bases are shared with TRBD1. V was pared by 4 bases and J by 4 bases, with 4 bases of the junction left unmatched. From germline, CDR1 is MNHEY and CDR2 SVGAGI. CDR3 size: 15 residues.

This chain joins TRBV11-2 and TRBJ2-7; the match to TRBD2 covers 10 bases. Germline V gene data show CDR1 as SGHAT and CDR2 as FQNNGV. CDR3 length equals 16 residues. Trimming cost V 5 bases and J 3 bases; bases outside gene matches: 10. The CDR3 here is CASSPEIAGGVYEQYF. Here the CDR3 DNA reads TGTGCCAGCAGCCCAGAGATAGCGGGGGGTGTCTACGAGCAGTACTTC.

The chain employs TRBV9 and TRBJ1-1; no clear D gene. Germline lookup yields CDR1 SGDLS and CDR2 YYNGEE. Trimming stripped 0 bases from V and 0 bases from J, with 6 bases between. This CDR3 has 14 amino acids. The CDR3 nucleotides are TGTGCCAGCAGCGTAGCGGAGATGAACACTGAAGCTTTCTTT. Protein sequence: CASSVAEMNTEAFF.

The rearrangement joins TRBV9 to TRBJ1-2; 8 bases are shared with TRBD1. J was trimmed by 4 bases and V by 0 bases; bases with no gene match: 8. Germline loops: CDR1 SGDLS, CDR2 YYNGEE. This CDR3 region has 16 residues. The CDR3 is CASSVEARGRGYGYTF. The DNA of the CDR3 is TGTGCCAGCAGCGTAGAAGCCAGGGGGCGAGGCTATGGCTACACCTTC.

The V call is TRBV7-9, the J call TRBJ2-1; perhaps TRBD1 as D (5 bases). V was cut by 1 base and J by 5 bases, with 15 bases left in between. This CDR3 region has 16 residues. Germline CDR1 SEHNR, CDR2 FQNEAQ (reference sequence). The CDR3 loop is CASSLVQGRANNEQFF. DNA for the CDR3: TGTGCCAGCAGCTTAGTGCAGGGTCGGGCGAACAATGAGCAGTTCTTC.

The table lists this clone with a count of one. CDR3 in DNA: TGTGCCAGCAGCCAAGATAGGGGGTCCACAGATACGCAGTATTTT. Translation gives CASSQDRGSTDTQYF. This chain joins TRBV4-2 and TRBJ2-3; tentatively, D is TRBD1 (6 bases). Germline CDR1 is LGHNA and CDR2 is YNFKEQ. The CDR3 spans 15 residues. V shed 0 bases and J shed 2 bases, with 9 bases lying between them.

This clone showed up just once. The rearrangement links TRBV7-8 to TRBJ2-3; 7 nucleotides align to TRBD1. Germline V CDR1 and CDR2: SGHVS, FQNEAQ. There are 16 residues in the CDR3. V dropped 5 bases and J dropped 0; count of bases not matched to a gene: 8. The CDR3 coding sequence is TGTGCCAGCAGCGTAACCGGGACAGCCAGCACAGATACGCAGTATTTT. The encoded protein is CASSVTGTASTDTQYF.

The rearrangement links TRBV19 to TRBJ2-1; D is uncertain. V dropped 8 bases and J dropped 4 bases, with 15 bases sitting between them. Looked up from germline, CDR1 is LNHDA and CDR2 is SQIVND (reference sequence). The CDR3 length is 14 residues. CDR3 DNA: TGTGCCAGTGCTCTAAGTGGGCCTTACAATGAGCAGTTCTTC. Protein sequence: CASALSGPYNEQFF.

The CDR3 reads CASSLTRVNTEAFF. The CDR3 coding sequence is TGTGCCAGCAGCCTAACGAGGGTGAACACTGAAGCTTTCTTT. V gene TRBV4-2 combines with J gene TRBJ1-1; D is unresolved. Trimming pared 4 bases from V and 0 bases from J, leaving 9 bases between. CDR1 and CDR2 from the germline V gene are LGHNA and YNFKEQ. This CDR3 is 14 amino acids long.

In DNA form, the CDR3 reads TGTGCCAGCAGTGAGAGAGGGAACACTGAAGCTTTCTTT. Translating it yields CASSERGNTEAFF. The chain has TRBV6-1 and TRBJ1-1; D not resolved. Germline V gene data show CDR1 as MNHNS and CDR2 as SASEGT. CDR3 size: 13 residues. Trimming removed 3 bases from V and 1 base from J, with 6 bases in between.

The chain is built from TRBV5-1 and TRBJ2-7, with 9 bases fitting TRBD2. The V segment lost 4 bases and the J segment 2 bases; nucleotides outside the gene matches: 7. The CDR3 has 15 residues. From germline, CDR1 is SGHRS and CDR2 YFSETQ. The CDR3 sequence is CASSGPGLAPYEQYF. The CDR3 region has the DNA TGCGCCAGCAGCGGGCCGGGACTAGCACCCTACGAGCAGTACTTC.

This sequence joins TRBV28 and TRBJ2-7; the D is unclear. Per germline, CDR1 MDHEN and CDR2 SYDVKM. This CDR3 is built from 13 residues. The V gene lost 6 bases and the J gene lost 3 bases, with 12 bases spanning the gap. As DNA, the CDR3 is TGTGCCAGCAGACCCCCCCACTTCTACGAGCAGTACTTC. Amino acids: CASRPPHFYEQYF.

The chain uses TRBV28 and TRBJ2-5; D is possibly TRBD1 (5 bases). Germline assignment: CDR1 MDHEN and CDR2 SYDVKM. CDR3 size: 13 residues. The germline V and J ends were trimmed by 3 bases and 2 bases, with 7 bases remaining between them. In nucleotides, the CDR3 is TGTGCCAGCAGTTTTAGGGGACAAGAGACCCAGTACTTC. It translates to CASSFRGQETQYF. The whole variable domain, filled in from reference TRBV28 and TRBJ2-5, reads DVKVTQSSRYLVKRTGEKVFLECVQDMDHENMFWYRQDPGLGLRLIYFSYDVKMKEKGDIPEGYSVSREKKERFSLILESASTNQTSMYLCASSFRGQETQYFGPGTRLLVL.